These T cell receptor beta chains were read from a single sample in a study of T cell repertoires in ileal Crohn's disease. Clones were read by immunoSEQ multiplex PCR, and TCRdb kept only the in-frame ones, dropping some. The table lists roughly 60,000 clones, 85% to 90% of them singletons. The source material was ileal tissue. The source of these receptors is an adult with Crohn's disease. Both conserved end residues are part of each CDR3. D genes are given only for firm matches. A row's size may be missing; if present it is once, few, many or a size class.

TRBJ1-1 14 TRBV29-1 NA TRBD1 TGCAGCGTGTCAAGAAGGACAGGGGACGGTGAAGCTTTCTTT CSVSRRTGDGEAFF
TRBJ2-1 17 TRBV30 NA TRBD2 TGTGCCTGGACCTCGGGAGCGGGGGTATTTACCTACAATGAGCAGTTCTTC CAWTSGAGVFTYNEQFF
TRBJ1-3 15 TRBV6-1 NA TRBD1 TGTGCCAGCAGCGCAGGGGGTCACTCTGGAAACACCATATATTTT CASSAGGHSGNTIYF
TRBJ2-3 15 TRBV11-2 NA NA TGTGCCAGCAGCTTACGCCAGGGTAGCACAGATACGCAGTATTTT CASSLRQGSTDTQYF
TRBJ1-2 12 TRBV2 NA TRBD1 TGTGCCAGCAGTGGACAGGGCCATGGCTACACCTTC CASSGQGHGYTF
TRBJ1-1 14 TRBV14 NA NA TGTGCCAGCAGCCCCTCCGGCGGGAACACTGAAGCTTTCTTT CASSPSGGNTEAFF
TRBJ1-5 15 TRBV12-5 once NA TGTGCTAGTGGTTTAGGGGGGGCTGAGGGACAGCCCCAGCATTTT CASGLGGAEGQPQHF
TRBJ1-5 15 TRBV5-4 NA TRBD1 TGTGCCAGCAGCTTAGGGACAGGGCGAAATCAGCCCCAGCATTTT CASSLGTGRNQPQHF
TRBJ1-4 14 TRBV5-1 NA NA TGCGCCAGCGCGATTGGTTCAACTAATGAAAAACTGTTTTTT CASAIGSTNEKLFF
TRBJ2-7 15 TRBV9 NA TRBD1 TGTGCCAGCAGCCCACGGGACAGGGGGAATTACGAGCAGTACTTC CASSPRDRGNYEQYF
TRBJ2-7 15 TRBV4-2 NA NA TGTGCCAGCAACCAAGAGGCGGGCGCTTTCTACGAGCAGTACTTC CASNQEAGAFYEQYF
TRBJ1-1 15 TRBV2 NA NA TGTGCCAGCAGTGATAATCTTAGGGGTTGGGCTGAAGCTTTCTTT CASSDNLRGWAEAFF
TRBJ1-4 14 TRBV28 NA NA TGTGCCAGCAGTTTAGCCGGAGCTAATGAAAAACTGTTTTTT CASSLAGANEKLFF
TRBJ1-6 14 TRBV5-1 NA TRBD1 TGCGCCAGCAGCCGGGACAGGGGGAATTCACCCCTCCACTTT CASSRDRGNSPLHF
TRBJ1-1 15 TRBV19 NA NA TGTGCCAGTAGTATATATGGAGGAGCGAACACTGAAGCTTTCTTT CASSIYGGANTEAFF
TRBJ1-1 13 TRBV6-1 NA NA TGTGCCAGCAGTGAATTGACAAGGGGGAAAGCTTTCTTT CASSELTRGKAFF
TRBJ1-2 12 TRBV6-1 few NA TGTGCCACTCGGGAGGTTGACTATGGCTACACCTTC CATREVDYGYTF
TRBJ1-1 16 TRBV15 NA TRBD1 TGTGCCACCAGCAGAGACCCCGGACAGGGTGGGTCGGAAGCTTTCTTT CATSRDPGQGGSEAFF
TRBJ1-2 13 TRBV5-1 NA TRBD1 TGCGCCAGCAGCTTGGACGAAGGAGGGGGCCACACCTTC CASSLDEGGGHTF
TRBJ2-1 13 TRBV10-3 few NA TGTGCCAGTAAGCCACCGAATTACAATGAGCAGTTCTTC CASKPPNYNEQFF
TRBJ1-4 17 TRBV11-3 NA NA TGTGCCAGCAGCCCCGGACAGTTGACTGTGGGTAATGAAAAACTGTTTTTT CASSPGQLTVGNEKLFF
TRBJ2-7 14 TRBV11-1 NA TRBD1 TGTGCCAGCAACGACAGGGGCCTAACCTACGAGCAGTACTTC CASNDRGLTYEQYF
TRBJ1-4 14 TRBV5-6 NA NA TGTGCCAGCAGCTTTCCGGGCGGGGATGAAAAACTGTTTTTT CASSFPGGDEKLFF
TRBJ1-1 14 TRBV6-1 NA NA TGTGCCAGCAAAACCGACAGGTTCAACACTGAAGCTTTCTTT CASKTDRFNTEAFF
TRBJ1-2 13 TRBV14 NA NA TGTGCCAGCAGCCACCTAAAAAACTATGGCTACACCTTC CASSHLKNYGYTF
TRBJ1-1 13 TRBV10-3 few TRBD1 TGTGCCGCAGAACCGACAGGGAAAACTGAAGCTTTCTTT CAAEPTGKTEAFF
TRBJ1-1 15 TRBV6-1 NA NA TGTGCCATCGAGAAAAGGGGGATTGCGAACACTGAAGCTTTCTTT CAIEKRGIANTEAFF
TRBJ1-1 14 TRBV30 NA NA TGTGCCTGGACGGTGACCCGACAGGTCACTGAAGCTTTCTTT CAWTVTRQVTEAFF
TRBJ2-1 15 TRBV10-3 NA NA TGTGCCATCAGTGAGTCGGGGGGACCCTACAATGAGCAGTTCTTC CAISESGGPYNEQFF
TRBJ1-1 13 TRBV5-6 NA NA TGTGCCAGCAGCCAGGGGTCGCTCACTGAAGCTTTCTTT CASSQGSLTEAFF
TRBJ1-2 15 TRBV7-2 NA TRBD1 TGTGCCAGCAGCATTCAGGGGGCCTCTAACTATGGCTACACCTTC CASSIQGASNYGYTF
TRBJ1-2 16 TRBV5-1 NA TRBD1 TGCGCCAGCAGCCGGGACCGGGACAGGGATCTTTATGGCTACACCTTC CASSRDRDRDLYGYTF
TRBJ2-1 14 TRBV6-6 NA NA TGTGCCAGCAGTTACCTTCCGGACAGTGGGAAGCAGTTCTTC CASSYLPDSGKQFF
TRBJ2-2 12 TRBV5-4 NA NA TGTGCCAGCAGCTTGGATGCGGAGGAGCTGTTTTTT CASSLDAEELFF
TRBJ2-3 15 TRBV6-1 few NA TGTGCCAGCAGTGATCAGGGTCAGTGGGCAGATACGCAGTATTTT CASSDQGQWADTQYF
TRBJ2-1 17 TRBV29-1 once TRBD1 TGCAGCGCCGTAACCGGGACAGGGGTGTCGGGTTACAATGAGCAGTTCTTC CSAVTGTGVSGYNEQFF
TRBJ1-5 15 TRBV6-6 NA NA TGTGCCAGCAGTTATGCCCAGGGTCGCGGTCAGCCCCAGCATTTT CASSYAQGRGQPQHF
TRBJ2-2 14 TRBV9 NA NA TGTGCCAGCAGCGCAGCTAGCAACACCGGGGAGCTGTTTTTT CASSAASNTGELFF
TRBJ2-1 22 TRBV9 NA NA TGTGCCAGCAGCTTAAGGCCTTTTGTTGCGCGCTCCGGGGACAAGTTCTACAATGAGCAGTTCTTC CASSLRPFVARSGDKFYNEQFF
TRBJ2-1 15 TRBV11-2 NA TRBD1 TGTGCCAGCACTCACCAAGGACAGGGGGCCAATGAGCAGTTCTTC CASTHQGQGANEQFF
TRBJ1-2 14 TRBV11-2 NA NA TGTGCCAGCAGCTTAGCGGCAGGGGCCTATGGCTACACCTTC CASSLAAGAYGYTF
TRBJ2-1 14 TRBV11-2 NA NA TGTGCCAGCAGCCAGCCTGGAGGTCACAATGAGCAGTTCTTC CASSQPGGHNEQFF
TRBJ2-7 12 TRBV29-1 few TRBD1 TGCAGCGCTGGACAGGGTAGCTACGAGCAGTACTTC CSAGQGSYEQYF
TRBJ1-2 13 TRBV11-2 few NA TGTGCCAGCAGCCAGGACAGAACTTATGGCTACACCTTC CASSQDRTYGYTF
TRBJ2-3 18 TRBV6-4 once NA TGTGCCAGCAATCCCGCGTTTAGTGGAGTCTCTTTTACAGATACGCAGTATTTT CASNPAFSGVSFTDTQYF
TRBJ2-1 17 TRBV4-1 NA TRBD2 TGCGCCAGCAGCCAAGATAAGCTAGCGGGGGCTTTGAATGAGCAGTTCTTC CASSQDKLAGALNEQFF
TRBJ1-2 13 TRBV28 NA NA TGTGCCAGCAGTTCAACAGATTACTATGGCTACACCTTC CASSSTDYYGYTF
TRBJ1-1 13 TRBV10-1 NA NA TGCGCCAGCAGCTTGAACAGGAACACTGAAGCTTTCTTT CASSLNRNTEAFF
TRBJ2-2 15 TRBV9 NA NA TGTGCCAGCAGCGTAGCCGACAGTAAGACCGGGGAGCTGTTTTTT CASSVADSKTGELFF
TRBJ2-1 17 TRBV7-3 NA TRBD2 TGTGCCAGCAGCGCCTCGTTTAGCGGGAGGCATGGAAATGAGCAGTTCTTC CASSASFSGRHGNEQFF
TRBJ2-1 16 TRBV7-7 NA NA TGTGCTAGCAGCTTAGGGTCAGGGGGAGGAAACAATGAGCAGTTCTTC CASSLGSGGGNNEQFF
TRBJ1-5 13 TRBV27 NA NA TGTGCCAGCAGCTTCTCAGGGTACCAGCCCCAGCATTTT CASSFSGYQPQHF
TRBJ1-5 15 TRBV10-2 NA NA TGCGCCAGCAGTGAGTCGATTGGGCCGAATCAGCCCCAGCATTTT CASSESIGPNQPQHF
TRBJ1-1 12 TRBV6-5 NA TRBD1 TGTGCCACGACAGGGAGGAACACTGAAGCTTTCTTT CATTGRNTEAFF